The clone carrying this T cell receptor beta chain was seen only once. This entry comes from a study of blood T cell repertoires in COVID-19. Study context: Donors in the United States, Italy and Spain gave samples during acute or convalescent COVID-19. From T cells, B-cell-depleted T cells, or PBMCs came the material, which was cDNA or gDNA.

As originally analysed: Amplified reference gene primers provided the basis for estimating nucleated cell counts. Data came from immunoSEQ multiplex PCR; TCRdb stores just in-frame clones and leaves some out. D and trimming were read from the DNA, whereas the V and J calls and clone size are those reported in that table. The sample includes tens of thousands of clones, approximately 80% of them seen just once. The sequencing sample was made of peripheral blood. The sequence was collected from a man in his forties or fifties with active COVID-19.

The CDR3 coding sequence is TGTGCCAGCAGCAAGGACAGCGGCTCCTACGAGCAGTACTTC. It codes for CASSKDSGSYEQYF. The V and J genes are TRBV7-2 and TRBJ2-7; D perhaps matches TRBD1 (6 bases). Germline CDR1 SGHTA, CDR2 FQGNSA. Between the trimmed V and J ends, which lost 5 bases and 0 bases, there was a span of 11 bases. This CDR3 comprises 14 residues.